A single sample gave rise to the 13 T cell receptor beta chains below, sequenced in a study of cytomegalovirus exposure and HLA in healthy donors. PCR used 60 Vbeta primers and 13 Jbeta primers. Sequencing was performed with immunoSEQ multiplex PCR; in TCRdb, only in-frame clones are kept and a portion is missing. The sample contains 100,000 to 150,000 clones, 80% to 90% of which appear only once. The specimen was PBMCs. The origin of the receptors is a woman under 40 in good health and CMV-seronegative.

The genes are TRBV30 and TRBJ2-7, with a tentative D call TRBD2 (5 bases). The ends were cut back, 0 bases at V and 0 bases at J, with 9 bases in the middle. From germline, CDR1 is GTSNPN and CDR2 SVGIG (reference sequence). This CDR3 is 14 amino acids long. Here the CDR3 reads CAWSVGGLSYEQYF. The CDR3 DNA reads TGTGCCTGGAGTGTAGGAGGCCTCTCCTACGAGCAGTACTTC.

The CDR3 DNA is TGCGCCAGCAGCTTGGGGACTAGCGGGACAGATACGCAGTATTTT. This encodes CASSLGTSGTDTQYF. The genes are TRBV5-1 and TRBJ2-3; the match to TRBD2 covers 11 bases. CDR3 length: 15 amino acids. In germline, CDR1 is SGHRS, CDR2 YFSETQ. Trimming took 0 bases from V and 3 from J; bases not matched to a gene: 0.

This clone appeared once. The chain employs TRBV19 and TRBJ2-5; 9 positions agree with TRBD2. The CDR3 has 16 residues. V was clipped by 2 bases and J by 5 bases; unmatched bases: 9. CDR1 is LNHDA, CDR2 SQIVND, per germline (reference sequence). The CDR3 region is CASSILAGGPRETQYF. The CDR3, as DNA: TGTGCCAGTAGTATATTGGCGGGAGGGCCGAGGGAGACCCAGTACTTC.

The chain has TRBV18 and TRBJ1-3; perhaps TRBD1 as D (5 bases). Deletions cut 3 bases from V and 4 bases from J, with 16 bases between. CDR3 length equals 16 residues. Germline CDR1 and CDR2: KGHSH and LQKENI. The CDR3 coding sequence is TGTGCCAGCTCACCGGCGGGACTCTTTCGAGGAAACACCATATATTTT. Protein: CASSPAGLFRGNTIYF.

The chain recombines TRBV5-1 with TRBJ2-7; D perhaps matches TRBD2 (6 bases). This CDR3 is 15 amino acids long. Germline values: CDR1 SGHRS, CDR2 YFSETQ. Trimming pared 5 bases from V and 0 bases from J, leaving 15 bases between. CDR3: CASSLLDGSSYEQYF. The CDR3 DNA is TGCGCCAGCAGTCTCCTGGACGGGAGCTCCTACGAGCAGTACTTC. The variable domain in full, with the rest retrieved from reference TRBV5-1 and TRBJ2-7, is KAGVTQTPRYLIKTRGQQVTLSCSPISGHRSVSWYQQTPGQGLQFLFEYFSETQRNKGNFPGRFSGRQFSNSRSEMNVSTLELGDSALYLCASSLLDGSSYEQYFGPGTRLTVT.

The chain has TRBV30 and TRBJ2-5; D gene ambiguous. CDR3 size: 12 residues. Trimming shortened V by 2 bases and J by 5 bases, and 9 bases separated the two germline ends. The germline CDR1 and CDR2 sequences are GTSNPN and SVGIG (reference sequence). CDR3 residues: CAWSPGSETQYF. CDR3 sequence (DNA): TGTGCCTGGAGTCCCGGTTCGGAGACCCAGTACTTC. Variable domain in full (rest from reference TRBV30 and TRBJ2-5): SQTIHQWPATLVQPVGSPLSLECTVEGTSNPNLYWYRQAAGRGLQLLFYSVGIGQISSEVPQNLSASRPQDRQFILSSKKLLLSDSGFYLCAWSPGSETQYFGPGTRLLVL.

The chain has TRBV6-5 and TRBJ2-1, with 8 bases identical to TRBD2. Looked up from germline, CDR1 is MNHEY and CDR2 is SVGAGI. The length of the CDR3 is 13 residues. V shed 1 base, J shed 9 bases, and the junction held 2 bases outside the gene matches. This CDR3 reads CASSYYSGGEQFF. The DNA for the CDR3 is TGTGCCAGCAGTTACTACAGCGGGGGTGAGCAGTTCTTC.

This clone was found once. The CDR3 region is CASSPSGRDSYEQYF. CDR3 bases: TGTGCCAGCAGCCCTTCTGGGAGAGACTCCTACGAGCAGTACTTC. V is TRBV5-5 and J is TRBJ2-7; the D gene is possibly TRBD2 (5 bases). This CDR3 comprises 15 residues. The V and J ends lost 4 bases and 0 bases respectively, with 14 bases between them. Per the germline V gene, CDR1 is SGHKS and CDR2 is YYEKEE (reference sequence). The full variable domain, its missing parts supplied by reference TRBV5-5 and TRBJ2-7, is DAGVTQSPTHLIKTRGQQVTLRCSPISGHKSVSWYQQVLGQGPQFIFQYYEKEERGRGNFPDRFSARQFPNYSSELNVNALLLGDSALYLCASSPSGRDSYEQYFGPGTRLTVT.

The gene calls are TRBV7-8 and TRBJ2-7; 7 bases align to TRBD1. This CDR3 is built from 16 residues. Trimming took 0 bases from V and 2 from J; bases not matched to a gene: 7. CDR1 and CDR2 from the germline V gene are SGHVS and FQNEAQ. In nucleotides, the CDR3 is TGTGCCAGCAGCTTAGCGTGGACAGGCCTCACCTACGAGCAGTACTTC. This translates into CASSLAWTGLTYEQYF.

The chain recombines TRBV10-2 with TRBJ1-5, with D possibly matching TRBD1 (5 bases). CDR3 length: 17 amino acids. Germline CDR1 reads WSHSY; CDR2 reads SAAADI. V gave up 4 bases and J gave up 0 bases, with 16 bases separating them. CDR3 residues: CASSANQGLNSNQPQHF. The CDR3 DNA is TGCGCCAGCAGTGCGAACCAGGGCCTAAATAGCAATCAGCCCCAGCATTTT.

V gene TRBV6-1 combines with J gene TRBJ1-4, with D uncertain. Germline V gene data show CDR1 as MNHNS and CDR2 as SASEGT. This CDR3 is built from 18 residues. V was pared by 3 bases and J by 0 bases, with 17 bases between. This CDR3 reads CASSEPTAGTATNEKLFF. CDR3 DNA: TGTGCCAGCAGTGAGCCTACCGCAGGTACAGCAACTAATGAAAAACTGTTTTTT.

The chain links TRBV14 to TRBJ1-4; 10 positions match TRBD1. The CDR3 loop spans 15 amino acids. Germline V gene lookup returns CDR1 SGHDN and CDR2 FVKESK. Germline trimming cut 2 bases from V and 9 bases from J; bases unmatched to any gene: 6. The CDR3 sequence: CASSQQGQGVQKLFF. The CDR3 DNA reads as TGTGCCAGCAGCCAACAAGGACAGGGGGTGCAAAAACTGTTTTTT.

This clone showed up just a few times. This chain connects TRBV5-1 to TRBJ2-7; TRBD2 is a possible D gene (6 bases). The V and J ends lost 7 bases and 3 bases respectively, with 14 bases between them. This CDR3 contains 13 residues. CDR1 is SGHRS, CDR2 YFSETQ, per germline. In DNA, the CDR3 is TGCGCCAGCGGAGGGACTTCCGACTACGAGCAGTACTTC. It is translated as CASGGTSDYEQYF.